The 9 T cell receptor beta chains below come from one sample, sequenced in a study of neurological immune-mediated disorders. TCRdb analysed the 5' RACE reads with MiXCR anew, one entry per CDR3 protein. The sample lists more than 75,000 distinct CDR3 sequences, less than 5.5% occurring once. The sequencing input was PBMCs. These receptors all stem from a woman aged 30 to 39 with multiple sclerosis.

This clonotype was observed many times. The rearrangement joins TRBV20-1 to TRBJ1-5, with no clear D. This CDR3 is 13 amino acids long. Germline loops: CDR1 DFQATT, CDR2 SNEGSKA (reference sequence). Trimming took off 5 bases at V and 3 bases at J, with 11 bases between the two ends. The CDR3 reads CSAAGNYNQPQHF. The CDR3 coding sequence is TGCAGTGCTGCGGGGAATTACAATCAGCCCCAGCATTTT.

This clonotype was recorded at least ten times. The chain has TRBV5-1 and TRBJ2-7, with TRBD1 matching 11 bases. V shed 0 bases, J shed 7 bases, and the junction held 6 bases outside the gene matches. Germline V gene sequence: CDR1 SGHRS, CDR2 YFSETQ. The CDR3 extends over 15 amino acids. CDR3 nucleotides: TGCGCCAGCAGCTTGGACGGACAGGGGGCGGGGGAGCAGTACTTC. Amino acids: CASSLDGQGAGEQYF.

This clonotype was detected ten times or more. The chain recombines TRBV6-1 with TRBJ2-1; D is uncertain. V was clipped by 0 bases and J by 6 bases, with 18 bases between them. Looked up from germline, CDR1 is MNHNS and CDR2 is SASEGT. This CDR3 comprises 17 residues. Here the CDR3 reads CASSEAYGPLLANEQFF. CDR3 DNA: TGTGCCAGCAGTGAAGCGTACGGGCCCCTCCTCGCCAATGAGCAGTTCTTC.

In the case of this clonotype: A much larger clone is a single base away; this may be a read error. The V gene is TRBV2, the J gene TRBJ2-3; the D gene is possibly TRBD2 (5 bases). There are 16 residues in the CDR3. The germline gives CDR1 SNHLY, CDR2 FYNNEI. The CDR3 here is CANSEARASSTDTQYF. Written as DNA, the CDR3 is TGTGCCAACAGTGAAGCGAGGGCTTCTAGCACAGATACGCAGTATTTT.

This clonotype was detected ten times or more. This sequence joins TRBV20-1 and TRBJ2-7; perhaps D is TRBD1 or TRBD2 (6 bases each). The CDR3 extends over 15 amino acids. CDR1 is DFQATT, CDR2 SNEGSKA, per germline (reference sequence). Deletions cut 1 base from V and 4 bases from J, with 17 bases between. The CDR3 sequence is CSARVRGTQIYEQYF. CDR3 sequence (DNA): TGCAGTGCTAGAGTGAGGGGGACTCAAATTTACGAGCAGTACTTC.

This clonotype has at least ten counts. The rearrangement links TRBV9 to TRBJ2-6; a weak D match, TRBD1 (5 bases). This CDR3 has 15 amino acids. Trimming shortened V by 3 bases and J by 0 bases, and 7 bases separated the two germline ends. Germline V gives CDR1 SGDLS, CDR2 YYNGEE. The CDR3 here is CASSATVSGANVLTF. CDR3 coding DNA: TGTGCCAGCAGCGCGACAGTCTCTGGGGCCAACGTCCTGACTTTC.

The sample holds many counts of this clonotype. V usage is TRBV5-6 and J usage is TRBJ2-3; 7 bases line up with TRBD1. The germline CDR1 and CDR2 sequences are SGHDT and YYEEEE. Losses at the gene ends were 7 bases for V and 4 bases for J; bases not matched to a gene: 9. This CDR3 comprises 14 residues. The CDR3 sequence: CASAAQGIADTQYF. The CDR3 DNA sequence: TGTGCCAGCGCGGCACAGGGGATTGCAGATACGCAGTATTTT.

The table lists this clonotype with many counts. The CDR3 DNA sequence: TGTGCCAGCAGCTTAGGACTAGCGGTCCACAATGAGCAGTTCTTC. This translates into CASSLGLAVHNEQFF. The chain joins TRBV7-2 to TRBJ2-1, with TRBD2 identical over 9 bases. The CDR3 extends over 15 amino acids. J lost 5 bases, V lost 1 base, and 3 bases had no gene match. In germline, CDR1 is SGHTA, CDR2 FQGNSA. The whole variable domain, filled in from reference TRBV7-2 and TRBJ2-1, reads GAGVSQSPSNKVTEKGKDVELRCDPISGHTALYWYRQSLGQGLEFLIYFQGNSAPDKSGLPSDRFSAERTGGSVSTLTIQRTQQEDSAVYLCASSLGLAVHNEQFFGPGTRLTVL.

This clonotype was picked up many times. V and J are TRBV20-1 and TRBJ2-3; possible D gene TRBD2, 5 bases. V gave up 1 base and J gave up 8 bases, with 16 bases separating them. Germline V gene lookup returns CDR1 DFQATT and CDR2 SNEGSKA (reference sequence). CDR3 size: 14 residues. The chain's CDR3 is CSARGRALEVTQYF. CDR3 nucleotides: TGCAGTGCTAGAGGGCGGGCACTAGAGGTTACGCAGTATTTT.